This T cell receptor beta chain was captured in a study of early T cells in non-severe SARS-CoV-2 infection. Study-wide background: Bulk RNA from unsorted whole blood was sequenced; chains were unpaired. General observations from the study: VDJdb matching, biased toward anti-spike CD8 responses, missed private and CD4 specificities.

Individual cDNA molecules each received unique molecular identifiers attached to them. TCRdb analysed the 5' RACE reads with MiXCR anew, one entry per CDR3 protein. This sample has more than 45,000 distinct CDR3 sequences, with roughly 12% found just once. Trimming stripped 6 bases from V and 7 bases from J, with 9 bases between. The CDR3 is 12 residues long. The germline V gene has CDR1 MDHEN and CDR2 SYDVKM. This clonotype has at least ten counts. Its antigen is undetermined. The receptor was isolated from an adult who was a healthcare worker with PCR-confirmed SARS-CoV-2 infection or an uninfected control (not recorded which). The J gene is TRBJ2-2, the V gene TRBV28, with unresolved D. Sample: whole blood. The chain's CDR3 is CASRLEIGELFF. CDR3 nucleotide sequence: TGTGCCAGCAGGCTAGAGATCGGGGAGCTGTTTTTT.